The sequence of this T cell receptor beta chain was determined in a study of beta chain features in type 1 diabetes. Sorting of CD4+ naive, central memory, regulatory and stem cell-like memory cells was performed via CD45RO/CCR7/CD25/CD127/CD95/CD27. Expressed TCRB transcripts were sequenced, since all the RNA that had been isolated was reverse transcribed. This table comes from immunoSEQ multiplex PCR, and its TCRdb copy is limited to in-frame clones, with some not included. Counted here are 600,000 to 650,000 clones, 15% to 19% occurring once; the ten biggest clones make up roughly 0.098%. Notes on this clone: Its antigen is unidentified.

Study results and limitations: Among all four CD4+ subsets, Type 1 diabetes patients had TCRB CDR3s that were moderately but significantly shorter.

This CDR3 has 14 amino acids. This clonotype was obtained from a young man in good health. This rearrangement joins TRBV21-1 to TRBJ2-7; TRBD1 is the table's D call and was not checked against the DNA. TRBV21-1 counts as a pseudogene. The sample consisted of naive CD4+ T cells from blood. Written as DNA, the CDR3 is TGTGCCAGCAGCACGGGACAGGGGGCATACGAGCAGTACTTC. This codes for CASSTGQGAYEQYF.